This paragraph reports one T cell receptor (beta chain). In the original analysis: Researchers report that nucleated cell counts were estimated from reference gene primer amplification. Here immunoSEQ multiplex PCR was the method, and the copy in TCRdb shows in-frame clones only, minus some. V, J and clone size were drawn from that table, and D and trimming were deduced from the DNA. The data hold around 250,000 clones, with 86% observed a single time. The data are from a study of blood T cell repertoires in COVID-19. At the level of the study: The United States, Italy and Spain provided the acute and convalescent COVID-19 samples. Nucleic acid was either cDNA or gDNA, and it came from T cells, B-cell-depleted T cells, or PBMCs.

The V gene end was trimmed by 3 bases and the J gene end by 10 bases; junction bases not matched to a gene: 4. CDR3 length equals 15 residues. Germline loops: CDR1 LNHDA, CDR2 SQIVND (reference sequence). The receptor was isolated from a man aged 25 to 45 who had recovered from COVID-19. The sample was peripheral blood. This chain connects TRBV19 to TRBJ1-6; 12 positions match TRBD1. The CDR3 nucleotides read TGTGCCAGTAGTATCCAGGGACAGGGGGCATCACCCCTCCACTTT. This encodes CASSIQGQGASPLHF.